The entry below describes one TCR beta chain. Germline V gene data show CDR1 as MNHEY and CDR2 as SVGAGI. There are 15 residues in the CDR3. The V gene end was trimmed by 6 bases and the J gene end by 3 bases; junction bases not matched to a gene: 8. This record belongs to a study of blood T cell repertoires in COVID-19. About the research overall: Specimens from acute and convalescent COVID-19 originated in the United States, Italy and Spain. From T cells, B-cell-depleted T cells, or PBMCs came the material, which was cDNA or gDNA.

Methods used by the authors: Amplification from reference gene primers served as the basis for estimated nucleated cell counts. Measured with immunoSEQ multiplex PCR; TCRdb has only the in-frame clones, and not every one. That table supplies the V and J calls and clone size; D and trimming were determined from the DNA. The table shows about 250,000 clones, with 80% to 90% occurring only once. Sequencing was carried out using peripheral blood. The receptor was isolated from an elderly man with acute or convalescent COVID-19. The chain links TRBV6-5 to TRBJ2-3; TRBD1 matches 8 bases. The CDR3 loop reads CASRSRQGRTDTQYF. CDR3 in DNA: TGTGCCAGCAGATCCAGACAGGGGAGGACAGATACGCAGTATTTT.